Included here is one T cell receptor (beta chain) sequence, with context. Its specificity is unknown. This sample stems from a study of PD-1 blockade in classical Hodgkin lymphoma. Findings of the study overall: When set against healthy donors, newly diagnosed patients were reported to show lower baseline TCR diversity. Newly diagnosed and completely responding patients shared comparable baseline diversity.

The time point is: cycle 4 day 1 (C4D1), after 5 to 7 weeks of nivolumab. Each patient's relapse followed autologous stem cell transplantation, and brentuximab vedotin exposure varied. The table came from immunoSEQ multiplex PCR; TCRdb's copy has only in-frame clones and leaves some out. The repertoire holds around 20,000 clones, with 70% to 80% as singletons. The CDR3 length is 16 residues. The V and J ends lost 4 bases and 10 bases respectively, with 21 bases between them. Germline CDR1 and CDR2: SGDLS and YYNGEE. The TCR comes from a human donor with classical Hodgkin lymphoma. The source material was peripheral blood mononuclear cells (PBMCs), sampled before the fourth cycle of nivolumab. The V and J genes are TRBV9 and TRBJ1-6, with D perhaps TRBD1 (5 bases). This CDR3 is CASSTHRDVVGSPLHF. The CDR3 DNA sequence: TGTGCCAGCAGCACGCATCGGGACGTCGTGGGCTCACCCCTCCACTTT.